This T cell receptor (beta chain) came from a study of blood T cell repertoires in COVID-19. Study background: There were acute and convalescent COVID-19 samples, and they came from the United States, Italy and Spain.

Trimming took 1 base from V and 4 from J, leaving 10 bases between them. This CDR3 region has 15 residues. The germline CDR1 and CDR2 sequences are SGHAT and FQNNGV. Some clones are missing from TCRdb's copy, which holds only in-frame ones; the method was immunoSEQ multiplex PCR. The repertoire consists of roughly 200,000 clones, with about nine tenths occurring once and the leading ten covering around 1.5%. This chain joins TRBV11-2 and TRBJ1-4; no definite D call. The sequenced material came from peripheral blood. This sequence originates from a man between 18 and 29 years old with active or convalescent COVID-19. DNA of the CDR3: TGTGCCAGCAGCTTAGTGACCGCGGGTAATGAAAAACTGTTTTTT. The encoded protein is CASSLVTAGNEKLFF.